This T cell receptor (beta chain) was retrieved from a study of tumor and adjacent non-tumor tissue in lung cancer. This clonotype occurred a few times. This may come from a read error, since a much larger clone is one base off. The CDR3 totals 13 residues. V lost 0 bases and J lost 5, with 8 bases in between. CDR1 SGHDT and CDR2 YYEEEE come from the germline V gene. This sample's RNA came from whole unsorted tissue. Distant lung tissue was collected more than 3 cm away from the tumor edge. TCRbeta libraries were built with three rounds of nested PCR, modified from ARM-PCR. TCRdb re-derived calls from the multiplex PCR reads in MiXCR, one entry per CDR3 protein. The sample holds some 100,000 distinct CDR3 sequences, over 55% seen once.

Sequencing was carried out using distant non-tumor lung tissue. The chain recombines TRBV5-6 with TRBJ1-2; D is possibly TRBD1 (5 bases). The TCR originated in a man between 25 and 39 years old with non-small cell lung cancer. The CDR3 region has the DNA TGTGCCAGCAGCTTGGGGGACGGTTATGGCTACACCTTC. This encodes CASSLGDGYGYTF.